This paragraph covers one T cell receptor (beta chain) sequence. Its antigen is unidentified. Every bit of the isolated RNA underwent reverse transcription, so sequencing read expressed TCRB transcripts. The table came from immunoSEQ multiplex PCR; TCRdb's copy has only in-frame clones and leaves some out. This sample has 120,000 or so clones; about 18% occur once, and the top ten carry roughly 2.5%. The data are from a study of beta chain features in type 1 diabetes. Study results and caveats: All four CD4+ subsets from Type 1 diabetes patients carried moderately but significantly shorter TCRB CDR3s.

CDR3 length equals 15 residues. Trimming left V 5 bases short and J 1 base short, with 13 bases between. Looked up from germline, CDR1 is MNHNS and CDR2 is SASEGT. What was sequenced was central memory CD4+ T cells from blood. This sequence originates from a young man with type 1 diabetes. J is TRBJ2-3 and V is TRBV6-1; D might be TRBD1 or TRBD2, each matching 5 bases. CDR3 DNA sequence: TGTGCCAGCAGTCTGATGGGGGAAGGCACAGATACGCAGTATTTT. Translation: CASSLMGEGTDTQYF.